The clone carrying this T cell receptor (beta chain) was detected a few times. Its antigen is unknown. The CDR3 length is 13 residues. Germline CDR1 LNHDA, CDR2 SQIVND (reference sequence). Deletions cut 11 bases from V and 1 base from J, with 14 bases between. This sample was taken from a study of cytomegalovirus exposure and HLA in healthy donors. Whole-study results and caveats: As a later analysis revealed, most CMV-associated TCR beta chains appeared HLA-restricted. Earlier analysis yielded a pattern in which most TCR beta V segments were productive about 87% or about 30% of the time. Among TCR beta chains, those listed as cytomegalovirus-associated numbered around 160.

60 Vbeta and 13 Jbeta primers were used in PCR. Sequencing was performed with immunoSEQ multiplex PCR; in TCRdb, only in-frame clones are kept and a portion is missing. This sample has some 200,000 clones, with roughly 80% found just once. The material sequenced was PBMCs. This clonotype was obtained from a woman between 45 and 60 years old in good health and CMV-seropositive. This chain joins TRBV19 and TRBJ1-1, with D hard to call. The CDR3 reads CASIGDPNTEAFF. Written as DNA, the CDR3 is TGTGCCTCGATCGGAGACCCGAACACTGAAGCTTTCTTT.